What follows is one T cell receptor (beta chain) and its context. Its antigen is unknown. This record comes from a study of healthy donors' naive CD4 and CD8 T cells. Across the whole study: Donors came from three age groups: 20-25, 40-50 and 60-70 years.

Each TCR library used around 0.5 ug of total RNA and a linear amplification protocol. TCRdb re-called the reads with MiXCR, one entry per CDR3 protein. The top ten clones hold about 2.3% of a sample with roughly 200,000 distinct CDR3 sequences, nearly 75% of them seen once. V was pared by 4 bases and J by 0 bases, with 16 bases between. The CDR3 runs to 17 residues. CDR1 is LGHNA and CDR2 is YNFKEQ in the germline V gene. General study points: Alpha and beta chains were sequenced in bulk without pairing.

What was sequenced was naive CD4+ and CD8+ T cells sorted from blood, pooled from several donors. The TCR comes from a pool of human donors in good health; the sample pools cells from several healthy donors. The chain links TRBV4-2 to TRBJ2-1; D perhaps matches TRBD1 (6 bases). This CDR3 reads CASSPAPGTTSYNEQFF. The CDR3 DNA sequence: TGTGCCAGCAGCCCCGCTCCCGGGACAACCTCCTACAATGAGCAGTTCTTC.